This T cell receptor beta chain appears in the sequencing data of a study of post-analysis software for immune sequencing data. This CDR3 is built from 12 residues. V shed 8 bases and J shed 5 bases, with 12 bases lying between them. Germline V CDR1 and CDR2: MNHNS, SASEGT. Each TCR beta cDNA library carried unique molecular identifiers. The T cell input of about 0.85 to 10 million gave roughly 500,000 cDNA molecules. TCRdb re-called the PCR reads with MiXCR, one entry per CDR3 protein. The table lists 700,000 to 900,000 distinct CDR3 sequences, approximately 44% of them singletons. Whole-study findings and limits: Multiple sclerosis patients showed significantly lower normalized Chao1 diversity than controls did. In patients, TRBV5-6, TRBV5-1 and TRBV20-1 belonged to five TRBV segments found more frequently than in controls.

This clonotype was detected a few times. No antigen is known for it. This TCR was recovered from a girl under 18 with multiple sclerosis. The sequencing input was blood. The genes are TRBV6-1 and TRBJ2-5; D not resolved. In DNA, the CDR3 is TGTGCCAGCGGTAGGGTACTCGAGACCCAGTACTTC. The encoded protein is CASGRVLETQYF.